This is a list of T cell receptor beta chains from one sample in a study of blood T cell repertoires in COVID-19. Sequencing used immunoSEQ multiplex PCR; TCRdb keeps in-frame clones, though not all of them. The repertoire has about 350,000 clones, more than 85% of them found once; the top ten carry more than 0.9%. Specimen: PBMCs or T cells enriched from blood (not recorded which). The receptors were gathered from a woman aged 30 to 39 who had recovered from COVID-19. The CDR3 runs from the conserved cysteine through the conserved F or W. Clone size is given for some rows only: seen once, a few or many times, or a class if the clone is expanded.

cdr3_length: 15
j_call: TRBJ2-2
clone_size: .
v_call: TRBV7-9
cdr3_aa: CATKTGGPNTGELFF

cdr3_length: 15
j_call: TRBJ1-4
clone_size: .
v_call: TRBV10-3
cdr3_aa: CAISESEGAGEKLFF

cdr3_length: 13
j_call: TRBJ2-5
clone_size: .
v_call: TRBV27
cdr3_aa: CASSIAGGHTQYF

cdr3_length: 13
j_call: TRBJ1-1
clone_size: few
v_call: TRBV2
cdr3_aa: CASRLGQETEAFF

cdr3_length: 14
j_call: TRBJ1-5
clone_size: .
v_call: TRBV6-5
cdr3_aa: CASRAGTGYQPQHF

cdr3_length: 15
j_call: TRBJ1-3
clone_size: .
v_call: TRBV7-8
cdr3_aa: CASSLSGHSGNTIYF

cdr3_length: 13
j_call: TRBJ1-2
clone_size: .
v_call: TRBV6-1
cdr3_aa: CASSESTGYGYTF

cdr3_length: 15
j_call: TRBJ1-3
clone_size: .
v_call: TRBV5-6
cdr3_aa: CASSLGQGVGHTIYF

cdr3_length: 13
j_call: TRBJ1-5
clone_size: few
v_call: TRBV7-2
cdr3_aa: CASSGTRSQPQHF

cdr3_length: 15
j_call: TRBJ2-2
clone_size: .
v_call: TRBV6-5
cdr3_aa: CASSYTKGGAGELFF

cdr3_length: 16
j_call: TRBJ2-1
clone_size: .
v_call: TRBV4-1
cdr3_aa: CASSHLAGGPGGEQFF

cdr3_length: 14
j_call: TRBJ1-1
clone_size: .
v_call: TRBV2
cdr3_aa: CASSGRTGGTEAFF

cdr3_length: 14
j_call: TRBJ2-1
clone_size: .
v_call: TRBV7-2
cdr3_aa: CASSSPGGFYEQFF

cdr3_length: 15
j_call: TRBJ1-4
clone_size: .
v_call: TRBV28
cdr3_aa: CASRASGQGREKLFF

cdr3_length: 21
j_call: TRBJ2-3
clone_size: .
v_call: TRBV19
cdr3_aa: CASSIAPPGLAGGSSTDTQYF

cdr3_length: 15
j_call: TRBJ1-4
clone_size: .
v_call: TRBV2
cdr3_aa: CASRVLQGGNEKLFF

cdr3_length: 16
j_call: TRBJ2-7
clone_size: once
v_call: TRBV3-1/TRBV3-2
cdr3_aa: CASSVRTSGPSDEQYF

cdr3_length: 13
j_call: TRBJ2-3
clone_size: .
v_call: TRBV6-5
cdr3_aa: CASSRGYADTQYF

cdr3_length: 13
j_call: TRBJ1-5
clone_size: .
v_call: TRBV7-8
cdr3_aa: CASSSRGMGPQHF

cdr3_length: 15
j_call: TRBJ1-5
clone_size: .
v_call: TRBV3-1/TRBV3-2
cdr3_aa: CASSQNGLGGQPQHF

cdr3_length: 14
j_call: TRBJ1-4
clone_size: .
v_call: TRBV7-9
cdr3_aa: CASSRQGLYEKLFF

cdr3_length: 15
j_call: TRBJ2-6
clone_size: .
v_call: TRBV4-3
cdr3_aa: CASSQGNSGANVLTF

cdr3_length: 15
j_call: TRBJ1-6
clone_size: .
v_call: TRBV7-8
cdr3_aa: CASSLVQGQNSPLHF

cdr3_length: 14
j_call: TRBJ1-1
clone_size: .
v_call: TRBV7-6
cdr3_aa: CASSPRGTGPEAFF

cdr3_length: 14
j_call: TRBJ1-6
clone_size: .
v_call: TRBV5-4
cdr3_aa: CASSADSQDSPLHF

cdr3_length: 14
j_call: TRBJ1-5
clone_size: .
v_call: TRBV27
cdr3_aa: CASSFRGPGQPQHF

cdr3_length: 15
j_call: TRBJ2-5
clone_size: .
v_call: TRBV18
cdr3_aa: CASSQYGTRQETQYF

cdr3_length: 15
j_call: TRBJ2-7
clone_size: .
v_call: TRBV6-5
cdr3_aa: CASTHGGALGSEQYF

cdr3_length: 15
j_call: TRBJ2-2
clone_size: .
v_call: TRBV25-1
cdr3_aa: CASRPSGGAVGELFF

cdr3_length: 17
j_call: TRBJ2-7
clone_size: .
v_call: TRBV23-1
cdr3_aa: CASSHLSRGHWLNEQYF

cdr3_length: 15
j_call: TRBJ2-7
clone_size: .
v_call: TRBV10-3
cdr3_aa: CAISESLDSSYEQYF

cdr3_length: 13
j_call: TRBJ2-7
clone_size: once
v_call: TRBV6-5
cdr3_aa: CASSYDRGNEQYF

cdr3_length: 14
j_call: TRBJ2-7
clone_size: .
v_call: TRBV5-1
cdr3_aa: CASSLAVAGDEQYF

cdr3_length: 12
j_call: TRBJ1-2
clone_size: .
v_call: TRBV12-3/TRBV12-4
cdr3_aa: CASSLDGYGYTF

cdr3_length: 19
j_call: TRBJ1-1
clone_size: once
v_call: TRBV5-6
cdr3_aa: CASSMGQGAPIPLNTEAFF

cdr3_length: 13
j_call: TRBJ2-1
clone_size: .
v_call: TRBV13
cdr3_aa: CASRYTGSNEQFF

cdr3_length: 16
j_call: TRBJ2-1
clone_size: .
v_call: TRBV7-2
cdr3_aa: CASRGGLAGGRNEQFF

cdr3_length: 14
j_call: TRBJ2-7
clone_size: few
v_call: TRBV7-2
cdr3_aa: CASSPEGWRNEQYF

cdr3_length: 18
j_call: TRBJ1-1
clone_size: .
v_call: TRBV5-1
cdr3_aa: CASSGGQFLGLMNTEAFF

cdr3_length: 13
j_call: TRBJ1-4
clone_size: .
v_call: TRBV30
cdr3_aa: CACEQGRNEKLFF

cdr3_length: 19
j_call: TRBJ2-1
clone_size: many
v_call: TRBV27
cdr3_aa: CASSVLGLAGGSSYNEQFF

cdr3_length: 13
j_call: TRBJ1-1
clone_size: once
v_call: TRBV4-3
cdr3_aa: CASSQDPDTEAFF

cdr3_length: 16
j_call: TRBJ1-1
clone_size: .
v_call: TRBV7-8
cdr3_aa: CASSLAGQGGDTEAFF

cdr3_length: 17
j_call: TRBJ2-5
clone_size: .
v_call: TRBV6-2/TRBV6-3
cdr3_aa: CASSTARIRTSGETQYF

cdr3_length: 13
j_call: TRBJ1-5
clone_size: .
v_call: TRBV27
cdr3_aa: CASIGSGYQPQHF

cdr3_length: 17
j_call: TRBJ2-5
clone_size: .
v_call: TRBV5-8
cdr3_aa: CASSPWAGTRSGETQYF

cdr3_length: 17
j_call: TRBJ2-3
clone_size: .
v_call: TRBV2
cdr3_aa: CASRILRLAIRTDTQYF

cdr3_length: 16
j_call: TRBJ1-5
clone_size: .
v_call: TRBV27
cdr3_aa: CASRNSGTGPAQPQHF

cdr3_length: 13
j_call: TRBJ2-7
clone_size: .
v_call: TRBV2
cdr3_aa: CASSPWEGLAPYF

cdr3_length: 15
j_call: TRBJ2-1
clone_size: .
v_call: TRBV3-1/TRBV3-2
cdr3_aa: CASSDGGANFNEQFF

cdr3_length: 16
j_call: TRBJ2-7
clone_size: .
v_call: TRBV18
cdr3_aa: CASSLGLAGGQYEQYF

cdr3_length: 13
j_call: TRBJ1-1
clone_size: .
v_call: TRBV19
cdr3_aa: CASGQGSDTEAFF

cdr3_length: 13
j_call: TRBJ2-7
clone_size: once
v_call: TRBV6-6
cdr3_aa: CASRGGRVYEQYF

cdr3_length: 15
j_call: TRBJ1-1
clone_size: .
v_call: TRBV14
cdr3_aa: CASSHRTGVNTEAFF

cdr3_length: 21
j_call: TRBJ2-7
clone_size: once
v_call: TRBV7-6
cdr3_aa: CASSLAAGASSWRAPSYEQYF

cdr3_length: 15
j_call: TRBJ2-5
clone_size: few
v_call: TRBV28
cdr3_aa: CASSLPTGWEETQYF

cdr3_length: 14
j_call: TRBJ2-7
clone_size: .
v_call: TRBV28
cdr3_aa: CASNDRVQSYEQYF

cdr3_length: 14
j_call: TRBJ2-7
clone_size: .
v_call: TRBV27
cdr3_aa: CASSLGGGPYEQYF

cdr3_length: 14
j_call: TRBJ1-1
clone_size: .
v_call: TRBV5-1
cdr3_aa: CASSIQTGSDEAFF

cdr3_length: 16
j_call: TRBJ1-2
clone_size: .
v_call: TRBV7-9
cdr3_aa: CASSPGDRGAHYGYTF